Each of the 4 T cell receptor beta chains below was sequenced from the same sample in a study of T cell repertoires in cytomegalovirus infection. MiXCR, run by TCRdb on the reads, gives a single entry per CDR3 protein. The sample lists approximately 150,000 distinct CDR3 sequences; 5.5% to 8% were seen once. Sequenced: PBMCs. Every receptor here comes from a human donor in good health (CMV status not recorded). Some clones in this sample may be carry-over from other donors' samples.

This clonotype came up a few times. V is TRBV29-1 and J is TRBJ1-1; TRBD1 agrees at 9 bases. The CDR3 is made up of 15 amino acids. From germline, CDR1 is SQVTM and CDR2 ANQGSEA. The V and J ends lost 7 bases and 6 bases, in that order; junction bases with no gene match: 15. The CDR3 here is CSGGRPGTGPPEAFF. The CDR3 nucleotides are TGCAGCGGGGGGCGACCCGGGACAGGGCCCCCTGAAGCTTTCTTT.

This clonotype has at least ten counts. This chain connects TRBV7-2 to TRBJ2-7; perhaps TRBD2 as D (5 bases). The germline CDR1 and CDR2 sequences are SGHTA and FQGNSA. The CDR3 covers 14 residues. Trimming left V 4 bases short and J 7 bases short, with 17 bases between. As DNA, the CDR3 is TGTGCCAGCAGCTCACTCAGAGGAGGCCGGGAGCAGTACTTC. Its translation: CASSSLRGGREQYF.

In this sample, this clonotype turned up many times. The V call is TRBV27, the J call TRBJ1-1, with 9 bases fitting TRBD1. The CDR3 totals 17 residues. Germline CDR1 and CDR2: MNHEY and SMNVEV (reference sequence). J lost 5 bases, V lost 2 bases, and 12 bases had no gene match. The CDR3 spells CASSLRGGDRVGTEAFF. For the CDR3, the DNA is TGTGCCAGCAGTTTAAGGGGGGGGGACAGGGTCGGAACTGAAGCTTTCTTT.

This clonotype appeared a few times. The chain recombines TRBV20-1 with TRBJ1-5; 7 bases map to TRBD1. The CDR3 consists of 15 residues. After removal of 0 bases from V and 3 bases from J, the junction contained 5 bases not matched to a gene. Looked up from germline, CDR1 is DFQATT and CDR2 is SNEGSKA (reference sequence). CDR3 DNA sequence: TGCAGTGCTAGAGAGCCAGGGGGACTCAATCAGCCCCAGCATTTT. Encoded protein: CSAREPGGLNQPQHF.